The clone carrying this TCR beta chain was seen once. From germline, CDR1 is LNHDA and CDR2 SQIVND (reference sequence). This CDR3 region has 12 residues. Trimming removed 4 bases from V and 4 bases from J, with 8 bases in between. The data derive from a study of long-term antiretroviral therapy in people with HIV. Researchers ran immunoSEQ v3.0 at survey level. Profiling relied on immunoSEQ multiplex PCR, and the TCRdb table lists in-frame clones only, not all of them. The sample shows some 31,000 clones, 95% to 98% of them seen only once. The chain joins TRBV19 to TRBJ2-7; D gene ambiguous. The receptor was derived from a man younger than 45 with HIV. Material: unsorted PBMCs, obtained 6.9 years after starting antiretroviral therapy. For the CDR3, the DNA is TGTGCCAGTAGTACCGGCGGATACGAGCAGTACTTC. Its translation is CASSTGGYEQYF.